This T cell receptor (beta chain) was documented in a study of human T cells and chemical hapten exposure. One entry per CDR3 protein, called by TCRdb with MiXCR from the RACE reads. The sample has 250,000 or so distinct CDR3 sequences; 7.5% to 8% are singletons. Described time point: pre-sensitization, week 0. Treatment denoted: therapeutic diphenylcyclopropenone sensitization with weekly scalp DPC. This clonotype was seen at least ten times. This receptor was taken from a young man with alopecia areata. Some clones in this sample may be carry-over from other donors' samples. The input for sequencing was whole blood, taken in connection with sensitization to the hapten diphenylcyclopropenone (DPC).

The DNA of the CDR3 is TGCGCCAGCAGCCAAGTATCTCTCGTTGCAACTAATGAAAAACTGTTTTTT. Amino acids: CASSQVSLVATNEKLFF. This chain joins TRBV4-1 and TRBJ1-4, with D unresolved. The CDR3 extends over 17 amino acids. V lost 1 base and J lost 0, with 12 bases in between. Germline CDR1 and CDR2: MGHRA and YSYEKL.